This T cell receptor beta chain was recorded in a study of shared clonotypes between healthy human individuals. Study-wide points: Across subsets, estimated richness was generally greater for naive than for memory populations.

Naive CD8 cells comprised CD45RO-negative, CCR7-positively selected cells, excluding terminally differentiated effector memory CD45RA+ cells. Sequenced by immunoSEQ multiplex PCR; TCRdb stores in-frame clones only, minus some. The repertoire consists of about 2.1 million clones, with approximately 94% occurring once and the leading ten covering more than 1.5%. The CDR3 is 16 residues long. Trimming removed 6 bases at V and 0 bases at J, with 17 bases between. Looked up from germline, CDR1 is MRHNA and CDR2 is SNTAGT. This clone was picked up one time. Antigen specificity is unknown. The sequenced material came from naive CD8+ T cells from PBMCs. The V and J genes are TRBV6-4 and TRBJ2-5; no definite D call. This receptor was identified in a man younger than 35 in good health. Some clones in this sample may be carry-over from other donors' samples. The CDR3, as DNA: TGTGCCAGCAGACTATCCGGACCCCGGTACCAAGAGACCCAGTACTTC. Translation: CASRLSGPRYQETQYF.